These 28 T cell receptor beta chains came from one sample sequenced in a study of OX40 agonist ivuxolimab in advanced cancers. Repertoires were generated with immunoSEQ multiplex PCR, while TCRdb's copy carries only in-frame clones and drops some. Of approximately 70,000 clones listed, 82% are singletons. Sequencing used CD4+ or CD8+ T cells sorted from blood, obtained in a trial of the OX40 agonist ivuxolimab. The receptors were sampled from an adult with an advanced solid tumor such as melanoma, head and neck, liver or kidney cancer.

The chain employs TRBV7-9 and TRBJ1-4, with TRBD1 identical over 7 bases. Per germline, CDR1 SEHNR and CDR2 FQNEAQ (reference sequence). The CDR3 has 15 residues. J lost 4 bases, V lost 5 bases, and 7 bases had no gene match. CDR3 sequence (DNA): TGTGCCAGCAGCACATTGACAGGGATTAATGAAAAACTGTTTTTT. Protein sequence: CASSTLTGINEKLFF.

The chain recombines TRBV7-6 with TRBJ1-1; no clear D gene. The CDR3 totals 14 residues. Germline CDR1 SGHVS, CDR2 FNYEAQ. Deletions cut 8 bases from V and 0 bases from J, with 13 bases between. The CDR3 region is CASQGSSMNTEAFF. Written as DNA, the CDR3 is TGTGCCAGCCAAGGGAGCAGCATGAACACTGAAGCTTTCTTT.

V gene TRBV7-9 combines with J gene TRBJ1-1; the D is unclear. Germline lookup yields CDR1 SEHNR and CDR2 FQNEAQ (reference sequence). V gave up 5 bases and J gave up 1 base, with 11 bases separating them. This CDR3 region has 14 residues. The CDR3 region has the DNA TGTGCCAGCAGCCGCGACGTAGGGAACACTGAAGCTTTCTTT. Translation gives CASSRDVGNTEAFF.

The rearrangement uses TRBV7-2 and TRBJ2-1; the D call may be TRBD1 or TRBD2 (5 bases each). Per the germline V gene, CDR1 is SGHTA and CDR2 is FQGNSA. Trimming shortened V by 2 bases and J by 4 bases, and 18 bases separated the two germline ends. CDR3 length: 17 amino acids. Here the CDR3 DNA reads TGTGCCAGCAGCTTACTACCCCACGGGGCTGGGTACAATGAGCAGTTCTTC. Translated, it gives CASSLLPHGAGYNEQFF.

The sample holds a few counts of this clone. This chain joins TRBV19 and TRBJ1-5; D is possibly TRBD1 (5 bases). CDR3 length: 13 amino acids. CDR1 LNHDA and CDR2 SQIVND come from the germline V gene (reference sequence). The V gene lost 3 bases and the J gene lost 7 bases, with 10 bases spanning the gap. The CDR3 reads CASSISGRQPQHF. CDR3 DNA sequence: TGTGCCAGTAGTATCTCAGGGCGGCAGCCCCAGCATTTT. Complete variable domain (other parts from reference TRBV19 and TRBJ1-5): DGGITQSPKYLFRKEGQNVTLSCEQNLNHDAMYWYRQDPGQGLRLIYYSQIVNDFQKGDIAEGYSVSREKKESFPLTVTSAQKNPTAFYLCASSISGRQPQHFGDGTRLSIL.

This chain connects TRBV7-9 to TRBJ2-1; D unresolved. Per germline, CDR1 SEHNR and CDR2 FQNEAQ (reference sequence). Trimming cost V 4 bases and J 0 bases, with 13 bases left between them. This CDR3 spans 16 amino acids. The CDR3 nucleotides read TGTGCCAGCAGCTACTGGATCGTAAGCTCCTACAATGAGCAGTTCTTC. This encodes CASSYWIVSSYNEQFF. Based on the CDR3 plus reference TRBV7-9 and TRBJ2-1, the full variable domain is DTGVSQNPRHKITKRGQNVTFRCDPISEHNRLYWYRQTLGQGPEFLTYFQNEAQLEKSRLLSDRFSAERPKGSFSTLEIQRTEQGDSAMYLCASSYWIVSSYNEQFFGPGTRLTVL.

The CDR3 DNA reads TGTGCCAGCTCACCACCGGACAGGGCCTCCTATGGCTACACCTTC. Its translation is CASSPPDRASYGYTF. This chain links TRBV18 with TRBJ1-2; TRBD1 aligns across 8 bases. Germline assignment: CDR1 KGHSH and CDR2 LQKENI. The junction had 4 bases not matched to a gene; V was cut back by 0 bases and J by 4 bases. This CDR3 is built from 15 residues. Supplemented by reference TRBV18 and TRBJ1-2, the full variable domain reads NAGVMQNPRHLVRRRGQEARLRCSPMKGHSHVYWYRQLPEEGLKFMVYLQKENIIDESGMPKERFSAEFPKEGPSILRIQQVVRGDSAAYFCASSPPDRASYGYTFGSGTRLTVV.

This chain connects TRBV2 to TRBJ1-1; D remains ambiguous. Per the germline V gene, CDR1 is SNHLY and CDR2 is FYNNEI. Trimming pared 0 bases from V and 11 bases from J, leaving 19 bases between. The CDR3 runs 15 residues. The CDR3 DNA reads TGTGCCAGCAGTGAAGCGCTTGGGGTGACGGCGGAGGCTTTCTTT. Its protein is CASSEALGVTAEAFF. The full variable domain, completed using reference TRBV2 and TRBJ1-1, is EPEVTQTPSHQVTQMGQEVILRCVPISNHLYFYWYRQILGQKVEFLVSFYNNEISEKSEIFDDQFSVERPDGSNFTLKIRSTKLEDSAMYFCASSEALGVTAEAFFGQGTRLTVV.

This chain uses TRBV19 with TRBJ1-3; a weak D match, TRBD1 (6 bases). The CDR3 is made up of 12 amino acids. Trimming removed 7 bases at V and 7 bases at J, with 11 bases between. Germline V gene lookup returns CDR1 LNHDA and CDR2 SQIVND (reference sequence). The CDR3 sequence: CASTDRRNTIYF. The CDR3 coding sequence is TGTGCCAGTACGGACAGAAGGAACACCATATATTTT.

The chain employs TRBV28 and TRBJ2-3; D remains ambiguous. The CDR3 covers 12 residues. Between the trimmed V and J ends, which lost 2 bases and 5 bases, there was a span of 5 bases. The germline CDR1 and CDR2 sequences are MDHEN and SYDVKM. The CDR3 nucleotides read TGTGCCAGCAGTTTAATCAGAGATACGCAGTATTTT. Translation gives CASSLIRDTQYF. The entire variable domain, with the rest obtained from reference TRBV28 and TRBJ2-3, is as follows: DVKVTQSSRYLVKRTGEKVFLECVQDMDHENMFWYRQDPGLGLRLIYFSYDVKMKEKGDIPEGYSVSREKKERFSLILESASTNQTSMYLCASSLIRDTQYFGPGTRLTVL.

The sample holds a few counts of this clone. Other DNA sequences in this sample translate to the same CDR3. This chain uses TRBV18 with TRBJ1-1; a possible D gene is TRBD1 (6 bases). From germline, CDR1 is KGHSH and CDR2 LQKENI. This CDR3 region has 13 residues. Trimming left V 4 bases short and J 3 bases short, with 9 bases between. CDR3 bases: TGTGCCAGCTCACGCGGACAGTACACTGAAGCTTTCTTT. Translated, it gives CASSRGQYTEAFF. The full variable domain, completed using reference TRBV18 and TRBJ1-1, is NAGVMQNPRHLVRRRGQEARLRCSPMKGHSHVYWYRQLPEEGLKFMVYLQKENIIDESGMPKERFSAEFPKEGPSILRIQQVVRGDSAAYFCASSRGQYTEAFFGQGTRLTVV.

In this sample, this clone turned up once. The gene calls are TRBV6-1 and TRBJ2-4, with 11 bases fitting TRBD1. V dropped 4 bases and J dropped 5; count of bases not matched to a gene: 7. The CDR3 is made up of 16 amino acids. Per the germline V gene, CDR1 is MNHNS and CDR2 is SASEGT. CDR3 loop: CASSARTGGAQNIQYF. The CDR3 DNA is TGTGCCAGCAGTGCTAGGACAGGGGGCGCCCAAAACATTCAGTACTTC.

This chain connects TRBV11-2 to TRBJ2-1; D possibly corresponds to TRBD2 (6 bases). Trimming removed 1 base at V and 9 bases at J, with 13 bases between. Germline CDR1 reads SGHAT; CDR2 reads FQNNGV. This CDR3 is built from 14 residues. The CDR3 loop is CASSLVGGWGEQFF. The CDR3 nucleotides are TGTGCCAGCAGCTTAGTGGGGGGATGGGGTGAGCAGTTCTTC.

This chain connects TRBV11-2 to TRBJ1-3; TRBD1 aligns across 11 bases. The V gene's germline CDR1 is SGHAT and CDR2 FQNNGV. CDR3 length equals 16 residues. Unmatched junction bases numbered 5, after V lost 5 bases and J lost 2 bases. This chain's CDR3 is CASSARTGGTGNTIYF. Written as DNA, the CDR3 is TGTGCCAGCAGCGCGAGGACAGGGGGCACTGGAAACACCATATATTTT.

The chain employs TRBV7-8 and TRBJ1-5; no definite D call. V shed 2 bases and J shed 5 bases, with 7 bases lying between them. Germline V lookup: CDR1 SGHVS, CDR2 FQNEAQ. This CDR3 is 13 amino acids long. In nucleotides, the CDR3 is TGTGCCAGCAGCTTAAGGCCAGATCAGCCCCAGCATTTT. Translating gives CASSLRPDQPQHF.

This clone was detected only a few times. This sequence joins TRBV4-1 and TRBJ1-5; no definite D call. Trimming left V 4 bases short and J 2 bases short, with 12 bases between. The CDR3 runs to 15 residues. Germline CDR1 is MGHRA and CDR2 is YSYEKL. The CDR3 sequence: CASSRDRAGNQPQHF. The CDR3 nucleotides read TGCGCCAGCAGCCGGGATAGGGCAGGCAATCAGCCCCAGCATTTT.

The chain has TRBV7-8 and TRBJ1-2, with D tentatively TRBD1 (5 bases). CDR1 SGHVS and CDR2 FQNEAQ come from the germline V gene. The CDR3 runs 14 residues. The V end lost 1 base, the J end lost 6 bases, and 12 bases lay between the germline ends. This CDR3 reads CASSLGWQGDGYTF. The CDR3 nucleotides read TGTGCCAGCAGCTTAGGTTGGCAGGGAGATGGCTACACCTTC.

The genes are TRBV19 and TRBJ2-3; 8 bases map to TRBD2. The CDR3 length is 17 residues. CDR1 is LNHDA, CDR2 SQIVND, per germline (reference sequence). Trimming removed 3 bases from V and 0 bases from J; junction bases left unmatched: 8. This chain's CDR3 is CASSIRTSWPSTDTQYF. The CDR3 coding sequence is TGTGCCAGTAGTATCCGGACTAGCTGGCCTAGCACAGATACGCAGTATTTT.

This clone was detected once. The J gene is TRBJ2-1, the V gene TRBV6-4, with 10 bases that match TRBD2. V trimming: 2 bases; J trimming: 0 bases; junction bases outside the gene matches: 4. This CDR3 region has 17 residues. CDR1 is MRHNA, CDR2 SNTAGT, per germline. CDR3: CASSDPSGSLSYNEQFF. CDR3 bases: TGTGCCAGCAGTGACCCTAGCGGGAGTCTCTCCTACAATGAGCAGTTCTTC.

The chain couples TRBV9 to TRBJ2-3; 12 bases agree with TRBD1. CDR3 length: 16 residues. Germline V gives CDR1 SGDLS, CDR2 YYNGEE. V lost 4 bases, J lost 5 bases, and 8 bases stayed unmatched. The CDR3 sequence is CASSQAGTGGGDTQYF. CDR3 coding DNA: TGTGCCAGCAGCCAGGCGGGGACAGGGGGCGGAGATACGCAGTATTTT.

In DNA form, the CDR3 reads TGTGCCAGCTCACCGACATTACCGGGCCTCCAAGAGACCCAGTACTTC. It encodes CASSPTLPGLQETQYF. This chain connects TRBV18 to TRBJ2-5; no clear D gene. Germline V gene lookup returns CDR1 KGHSH and CDR2 LQKENI. V dropped 3 bases and J dropped 1 base, with 15 bases sitting between them. The CDR3 covers 16 residues.

The chain carries TRBV18 and TRBJ1-1; D remains unclear. In germline, CDR1 is KGHSH, CDR2 LQKENI. V lost 7 bases to trimming and J lost 5 bases, with 11 bases between them. The CDR3 runs to 12 residues. CDR3 residues: CASYLDWTEAFF. In DNA, the CDR3 is TGTGCCAGCTATTTGGACTGGACTGAAGCTTTCTTT.

The gene calls are TRBV11-1 and TRBJ2-3; 8 nucleotides line up with TRBD1. Unmatched junction bases numbered 7, after V lost 4 bases and J lost 4 bases. Germline CDR1 is SGHAT and CDR2 is FQDESV (reference sequence). CDR3 length: 15 amino acids. CDR3 nucleotide sequence: TGTGCCAGCAGCTCGGACAGGGCGCAGGCAGATACGCAGTATTTT. This codes for CASSSDRAQADTQYF. The complete variable domain, with remaining parts taken from reference TRBV11-1 and TRBJ2-3, reads EAEVAQSPRYKITEKSQAVAFWCDPISGHATLYWYRQILGQGPELLVQFQDESVVDDSQLPKDRFSAERLKGVDSTLKIQPAELGDSAMYLCASSSDRAQADTQYFGPGTRLTVL.

The chain is built from TRBV7-3 and TRBJ1-2, with a possible D match to TRBD1 (6 bases). The CDR3 covers 13 residues. Germline V gene sequence: CDR1 SGHTA, CDR2 FQGTGA. The V gene lost 6 bases and the J gene lost 4 bases, with 12 bases spanning the gap. The CDR3 loop is CASSSGGLYGYTF. The CDR3 DNA reads TGTGCCAGCAGTTCGGGGGGCCTCTATGGCTACACCTTC.

This clone was counted a few times. This chain joins TRBV5-6 and TRBJ1-2, with unresolved D. This CDR3 contains 16 residues. The germline V and J ends were trimmed by 4 bases and 2 bases, with 18 bases remaining between them. The V gene's germline CDR1 is SGHDT and CDR2 YYEEEE. The CDR3 DNA reads as TGTGCCAGCAGCAGCGGCCCTACTTTAGTCAACTATGGCTACACCTTC. It yields the protein CASSSGPTLVNYGYTF. Full variable domain (rest looked up from reference TRBV5-6 and TRBJ1-2): DAGVTQSPTHLIKTRGQQVTLRCSPKSGHDTVSWYQQALGQGPQFIFQYYEEEERQRGNFPDRFSGHQFPNYSSELNVNALLLGDSALYLCASSSGPTLVNYGYTFGSGTRLTVV.

This rearrangement joins TRBV7-2 to TRBJ2-7; D unresolved. CDR3 length: 13 amino acids. Germline CDR1 reads SGHTA; CDR2 reads FQGNSA. With 4 bases removed from V and 4 bases from J, the gap between germline ends came to 11 bases. In nucleotides, the CDR3 is TGTGCCAGCAGCTCCCCGGAAATTTACGAGCAGTACTTC. Protein: CASSSPEIYEQYF.

This chain links TRBV29-1 with TRBJ2-7, with a possible D match to TRBD1 (6 bases). This CDR3 spans 12 amino acids. Per the germline V gene, CDR1 is SQVTM and CDR2 is ANQGSEA. The V end was cut by 7 bases, the J end by 3 bases, with 13 bases between. The CDR3 sequence is CSGTTGNYEQYV. DNA of the CDR3: TGCAGCGGAACAACAGGGAACTACGAGCAGTACGTC.

The chain links TRBV7-9 to TRBJ2-1; TRBD2 matches at 8 bases. The CDR3 contains 15 residues. Trimming removed 3 bases from V and 2 bases from J; junction bases left unmatched: 3. Germline V gene lookup returns CDR1 SEHNR and CDR2 FQNEAQ (reference sequence). The CDR3 spells CASSLPGLAYNEQFF. Here the CDR3 DNA reads TGTGCCAGCAGCTTGCCGGGACTAGCCTACAATGAGCAGTTCTTC.